This TCR beta chain originates from a study of T-cell memory formation after mild COVID-19. Study overall: Most TCR clusters belonged to a single donor.

This clonotype was seen only a few times. Antigen specificity is unknown. General study findings and limits: Memory cells collected pre-infection included some clones that later responded, suggesting cross-reactive memory joined. Clones shrinking from day 15 to 85 showed even CD4/CD8 mixes; later expanders tilted CD4+. Shrinking CD4+ clones were chiefly CM and EM; CD8+ ones were chiefly EMRA.

TCRdb analysed the 5' RACE reads with MiXCR anew, one entry per CDR3 protein. The table lists roughly 80,000 distinct CDR3 sequences, approximately 14% of them singletons, with 25% to 35% in the top ten. J was trimmed by 2 bases and V by 2 bases; bases with no gene match: 4. Germline CDR1 and CDR2: SGHNT and YENEEA. The CDR3 has 17 amino acids. Sample: PBMCs or a T cell subset sorted from them (not recorded which). The J gene is TRBJ2-3, the V gene TRBV11-3, with 13 bases identical to TRBD2. The TCR originated in an adult woman who had mild COVID-19 (a few samples of this study predate the infection). Cell type and time point are not known. The CDR3: CASSLWTSGSPTDTQYF. CDR3 nucleotides: TGTGCCAGCAGCTTATGGACTAGCGGGAGTCCCACAGATACGCAGTATTTT.